These 8 T cell receptor beta chains were all obtained from the same sample, sequenced in a study of regulatory T cells in long-lasting Graves disease. The time point: newly diagnosed GD, antithyroid drugs for less than 3 months. Preparation of the TCR library used RNA extracted from PBMCs. Relying on iRepertoire HTBI primers and Arm-PCR of CDR3 regions, the team built TCR beta libraries. TCRdb itself ran the multiplex PCR reads through MiXCR, one entry per CDR3 protein. The sample carries a few hundred thousand distinct CDR3 sequences, 14% recorded once. In addition, the sample was reused for a study of T cells in Graves' hyperthyroidism and ophthalmopathy.

The sequencing used peripheral blood mononuclear cells (PBMCs), collected at new diagnosis, from a patient treated with antithyroid drugs. The receptors here all came from a woman aged 45-65 years with Graves disease.

In this sample, this clonotype turned up many times. This sequence joins TRBV3-1 and TRBJ1-5, with a possible D match to TRBD1 (6 bases). V lost 1 base and J 6 bases, leaving 13 bases between the germline ends. Germline V gene data show CDR1 as LGHDT and CDR2 as YNNKEL (reference sequence). This CDR3 comprises 15 residues. CDR3 in amino acids: CASSQGGGPGQPQHF. As DNA, the CDR3 is TGTGCCAGCAGCCAAGGAGGGGGGCCCGGTCAGCCCCAGCATTTT.

This clonotype turned up a few times. This chain links TRBV12-3 or TRBV12-4 with TRBJ1-2, with D maybe TRBD1 (6 bases). The V end was cut by 3 bases, the J end by 8 bases, with 22 bases between. The CDR3 contains 16 residues. The CDR3 loop is CASSFWSGLSGEGYTF. In DNA form, the CDR3 reads TGTGCCAGCAGTTTTTGGTCTGGGTTGTCAGGGGAAGGCTACACCTTC.

In its sample, this clonotype was seen a few times. This chain uses TRBV13 with TRBJ1-5, with no clear D. CDR3 length: 15 amino acids. The germline V gene encodes CDR1 PRHDT and CDR2 FYEKMQ (reference sequence). Trimming stripped 0 bases from V and 7 bases from J, with 13 bases between. CDR3 sequence reads: CASSLGVAAGQPQHF. CDR3 nucleotides: TGTGCCAGCAGCTTAGGGGTTGCCGCGGGACAGCCCCAGCATTTT.

This clonotype was seen a few times. The genes are TRBV10-3 and TRBJ1-5; no clear D. Germline V gene sequence: CDR1 ENHRY, CDR2 SYGVKD. V lost 3 bases to trimming and J lost 7 bases, with 19 bases between them. The CDR3 totals 16 residues. The CDR3, as DNA: TGTGCCATCAGTGACTCGCACCCCGGGCGGGTCCAGCCCCAGCATTTT. Translation: CAISDSHPGRVQPQHF.

This clonotype was seen only a few times. The chain recombines TRBV14 with TRBJ2-7; no reliable D call. The length of the CDR3 is 11 residues. Per the germline V gene, CDR1 is SGHDN and CDR2 is FVKESK. V was pared by 3 bases and J by 5 bases, with 5 bases between. CDR3 sequence: CASSHFHEQYF. CDR3 coding DNA: TGTGCCAGCAGCCATTTCCACGAGCAGTACTTC.

This clonotype was seen ten or more times. This chain links TRBV13 with TRBJ2-1, with TRBD2 matching over 7 bases. Per germline, CDR1 PRHDT and CDR2 FYEKMQ (reference sequence). After removal of 7 bases from V and 11 bases from J, the junction contained 20 bases not matched to a gene. The CDR3 loop spans 16 amino acids. The CDR3 is CASNPTSEGPVNQQFF. Written as DNA, the CDR3 is TGTGCCAGCAACCCAACTAGCGAAGGACCCGTAAATCAGCAGTTCTTC.

This clonotype has just a few counts. The chain couples TRBV9 to TRBJ2-3, with D possibly TRBD2 on 7 matching bases. Trimming cost V 1 base and J 5 bases, with 14 bases left between them. Germline-derived CDR1 and CDR2 are SGDLS and YYNGEE. There are 15 residues in the CDR3. The DNA for the CDR3 is TGTGCCAGCAGCGTATCGGCGGGGGCAGGAGATACGCAGTATTTT. Protein: CASSVSAGAGDTQYF.

This clonotype was seen ten or more times. The rearrangement links TRBV11-1 to TRBJ1-1; D is unresolved. V lost 0 bases and J 4 bases, leaving 12 bases between the germline ends. The CDR3 is made up of 15 amino acids. Germline CDR1 SGHAT, CDR2 FQDESV (reference sequence). CDR3 sequence: CASSLALSPPTEAFF. DNA for the CDR3: TGTGCCAGCAGCTTAGCGCTTAGTCCTCCCACTGAAGCTTTCTTT.